These 18 T cell receptor beta chains were sequenced from one sample in a study of low-dose radiotherapy and immunotherapy resistance in tumors. Time point noted: after trial treatment. Treatment meaning: LDRT plus nivolumab, ipilimumab, low-dose cyclophosphamide and aspirin (RACIN trial). Alpha and beta chains were covered, as first-strand cDNA relied on TRAV- and TRBV-specific primers. Amplification, which lasted roughly 20 PCR cycles, used a constant-region primer and V-primer adapter to amplify TCRs. TCRdb processed the reads anew with MiXCR; each CDR3 protein has one entry. The data contain roughly 100,000 distinct CDR3 sequences, around 21% of them seen just once; the ten biggest clones take up over 4%. The sample consisted of PBMCs, taken after low-dose radiotherapy plus immunotherapy. The receptors were gathered from a male donor with prostate cancer.

This clonotype was recorded at least ten times. This chain connects TRBV5-1 to TRBJ1-2; 9 bases match TRBD1. V lost 4 bases and J lost 5; bases outside the gene matches: 9. Per germline, CDR1 SGHRS and CDR2 YFSETQ. This CDR3 spans 15 amino acids. CDR3 residues: CASSRYRGLGYGYTF. The CDR3 DNA is TGCGCCAGCAGCCGCTACAGGGGGCTGGGGTATGGCTACACCTTC.

This clonotype was detected ten times or more. This chain links TRBV2 with TRBJ1-1; D is undetermined. V was clipped by 4 bases and J by 8 bases, with 11 bases between them. Germline CDR1 and CDR2: SNHLY and FYNNEI. The CDR3 covers 12 residues. The DNA for the CDR3 is TGTGCCAGCAGTGGCGCCTGGCAAGAAGCTTTCTTT. It codes for CASSGAWQEAFF.

This clonotype has a count of ten or more. The chain has TRBV12-3 or TRBV12-4 and TRBJ1-5; D not resolved. Trimming pared 4 bases from V and 0 bases from J, leaving 7 bases between. The length of the CDR3 is 14 residues. The chain's CDR3 is CASSSEYSNQPQHF. The DNA of the CDR3 is TGTGCCAGCAGTTCGGAGTATAGCAATCAGCCCCAGCATTTT.

This clonotype occurred many times. This chain links TRBV5-8 with TRBJ1-6; 7 bases align to TRBD1. J was trimmed by 7 bases and V by 3 bases; bases with no gene match: 13. The CDR3 loop spans 17 amino acids. Germline CDR1 is SGHTS and CDR2 is YDEGEE. CDR3 amino acids: CASSYGLGQLLNSPLHF. For the CDR3, the DNA is TGTGCCAGCAGCTATGGATTGGGACAGCTTTTGAATTCACCCCTCCACTTT.

This clonotype appeared many times. V is TRBV6-5 and J is TRBJ2-2; no definite D call. CDR3 length equals 13 residues. In germline, CDR1 is MNHEY, CDR2 SVGAGI. The V and J ends lost 4 bases and 6 bases respectively, with 9 bases between them. CDR3 DNA: TGTGCCAGCAGTTCATTGTCACCCGGGGAGCTGTTTTTT. As protein: CASSSLSPGELFF.

Regarding this clonotype: Its ends do not fully match the called genes, so a read error is possible. The chain carries TRBV11-2 and TRBJ1-1; D ambiguous. The CDR3 is 12 residues long. Germline assignment: CDR1 SGHAT and CDR2 FQNNGV. The CDR3 region has the DNA TGTGCCGGCAGCTTAGCGGACGAGATGGCTTTCTTT. Translating gives CAGSLADEMAFF.

The rearrangement joins TRBV7-9 to TRBJ2-5; D not certain. CDR1 is SEHNR and CDR2 is FQNEAQ in the germline V gene (reference sequence). V lost 8 bases and J lost 4, with 11 bases in between. This CDR3 is built from 12 residues. The CDR3 spells CASGPTVETQYF. CDR3 bases: TGTGCCAGCGGGCCCACAGTAGAGACCCAGTACTTC.

The rearrangement uses TRBV27 and TRBJ1-1, with D uncertain. The CDR3 runs to 16 residues. V was cut by 1 base and J by 1 base, with 13 bases left in between. From germline, CDR1 is MNHEY and CDR2 SMNVEV (reference sequence). CDR3 nucleotide sequence: TGTGCCAGCAGTTTATGGGGTGTAGGCCGGAACACTGAAGCTTTCTTT. It is translated as CASSLWGVGRNTEAFF.

This clonotype was seen at least ten times. The chain joins TRBV7-8 to TRBJ1-2, with TRBD1 identical over 9 bases. CDR3 length: 15 residues. V shed 5 bases and J 4 bases; nucleotides not matched to a gene: 8. Germline V gives CDR1 SGHVS, CDR2 FQNEAQ. The CDR3 bases are TGTGCCAGCAGCGACGGGACAGGGTTCGCCTATGGCTACACCTTC. It yields the protein CASSDGTGFAYGYTF.

This clonotype has ten or more counts. The rearrangement uses TRBV5-4 and TRBJ2-2; the D gene is possibly TRBD2 (6 bases). The V gene's germline CDR1 is SGHNT and CDR2 YYREEE (reference sequence). The CDR3 has 14 amino acids. V was cut by 2 bases and J by 6 bases, with 11 bases left in between. CDR3 nucleotide sequence: TGTGCCAGCAGCTTAGGCGGGATGGCCGGGGAGCTGTTTTTT. Translation: CASSLGGMAGELFF.

This clonotype has a count of ten or more. The rearrangement links TRBV7-9 to TRBJ2-1; tentative D call: TRBD1 (6 bases). Germline CDR1 SEHNR, CDR2 FQNEAQ (reference sequence). V was clipped by 5 bases and J by 7 bases, with 21 bases between them. The CDR3 extends over 16 amino acids. CDR3 sequence (DNA): TGTGCCAGCAGCCTGGAGGTATGGGGGCGAGGGAATGAGCAGTTCTTC. This sequence encodes CASSLEVWGRGNEQFF.

This clonotype was observed many times. V gene TRBV5-1 combines with J gene TRBJ2-2, with 14 bases matching TRBD2. V lost 3 bases to trimming and J lost 5 bases; unmatched junction nucleotides: 3. This CDR3 spans 16 amino acids. CDR1 and CDR2 from the germline V gene are SGHRS and YFSETQ. The CDR3 loop reads CASSSGTSGGTGELFF. The CDR3 DNA reads TGCGCCAGCAGCTCCGGGACTAGCGGGGGTACCGGGGAGCTGTTTTTT.

This clonotype came up many times. The chain employs TRBV11-1 and TRBJ2-2; D is perhaps TRBD2 (5 bases). V gave up 3 bases and J gave up 6 bases, with 11 bases separating them. Germline CDR1 reads SGHAT; CDR2 reads FQDESV (reference sequence). The CDR3 contains 14 residues. The CDR3 protein is CASSFQPGSGELFF. CDR3 DNA: TGTGCCAGCAGCTTCCAGCCGGGGTCCGGGGAGCTGTTTTTT.

This clonotype turned up a few times. The gene calls are TRBV7-2 and TRBJ2-3, with TRBD2 matching 9 bases. Germline CDR1 is SGHTA and CDR2 is FQGNSA. Losses at the gene ends were 5 bases for V and 6 bases for J; bases not matched to a gene: 12. The CDR3 sequence is 16 residues long. CDR3 sequence: CASSGARAGGGDTQYF. CDR3 nucleotide sequence: TGTGCCAGCAGCGGAGCCCGAGCGGGGGGCGGGGATACGCAGTATTTT.

This clonotype occurred many times. The gene calls are TRBV6-4 and TRBJ2-3; D might be TRBD1 or TRBD2, each matching 6 bases. Trimming took 6 bases from V and 0 from J, leaving 10 bases between them. CDR3 length: 14 residues. In germline, CDR1 is MRHNA, CDR2 SNTAGT. The CDR3 loop is CASSGGPSTDTQYF. As DNA, the CDR3 is TGTGCCAGCAGCGGGGGCCCTAGCACAGATACGCAGTATTTT.

This clonotype was detected only once. V usage is TRBV3-1 and J usage is TRBJ2-5, with no clear D. Germline V CDR1 and CDR2: LGHDT, YNNKEL (reference sequence). Trimming stripped 4 bases from V and 2 bases from J, with 11 bases between. This CDR3 region has 14 residues. CDR3 sequence (DNA): TGTGCCAGCAGCCCCTCGGCTAGTCAAGAGACCCAGTACTTC. Protein: CASSPSASQETQYF.

Turning to this clonotype: This likely came from a read error, as a far larger clone is one base away. The gene calls are TRBV12-3 or TRBV12-4 and TRBJ2-1; the match to TRBD2 covers 10 bases. The trim removed 5 bases at V and 10 bases at J, leaving 8 bases unmatched. The CDR3 is 14 amino acids. CDR3 bases: TGTGCCAGCAGTAAAACTAGCGGGGCTTACGAGCAGTTCTTC. Translated: CASSKTSGAYEQFF.

This clonotype was counted between two and nine times. The genes are TRBV6-5 and TRBJ2-2; TRBD2 agrees at 8 bases. The CDR3 extends over 14 amino acids. Unmatched junction bases numbered 2, after V lost 6 bases and J lost 2 bases. Germline V gene data show CDR1 as MNHEY and CDR2 as SVGAGI. CDR3 loop: CASRGTSNTGELFF. The CDR3 bases are TGTGCCAGCAGGGGGACTAGTAACACCGGGGAGCTGTTTTTT.